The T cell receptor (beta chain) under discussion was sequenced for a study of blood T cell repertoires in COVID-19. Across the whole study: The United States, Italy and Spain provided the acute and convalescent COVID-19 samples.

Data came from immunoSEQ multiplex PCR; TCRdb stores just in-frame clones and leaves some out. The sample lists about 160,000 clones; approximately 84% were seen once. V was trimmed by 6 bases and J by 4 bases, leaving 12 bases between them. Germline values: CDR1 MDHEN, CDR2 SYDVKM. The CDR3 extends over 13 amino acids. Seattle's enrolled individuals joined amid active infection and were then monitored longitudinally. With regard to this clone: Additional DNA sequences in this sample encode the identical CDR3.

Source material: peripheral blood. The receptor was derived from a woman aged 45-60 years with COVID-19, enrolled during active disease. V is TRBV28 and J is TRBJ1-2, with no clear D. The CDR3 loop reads CASSPGGFYGYTF. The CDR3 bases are TGTGCCAGCAGCCCCGGAGGCTTCTATGGCTACACCTTC.